This TCR beta chain was retrieved from a study of response to subunit inactivated influenza vaccine (dated by TCRdb to 2017 to 2018). About the study as a whole: Deep quantitative T cell receptor repertoire profiling was used in the study to track responses to a trivalent subunit inactivated influenza vaccine. Overall results and qualifications from the work: It was suggested by the authors that each seasonal influenza vaccination may recruit only a limited number of new T cells.

At the junction V is shortened by 5 bases and J by 0 bases, with 14 bases in between. The CDR3 covers 16 residues, taking in both the cysteine and the phenylalanine. CDR3 DNA is the only sequence kept; it has 48 bases, read in frame from the first base. Library method: RT-PCR. The sample was run on an Illumina HiSeq 2500. TCRdb reprocessing: public reads trimmed at Q25 with fastp, clones called with MiXCR, in-frame beta chains kept. Rows with a matching CDR3 protein are joined into one entry that keeps the most common DNA and genes. The sample includes hundreds of thousands of distinct CDR3 sequences, with 12% observed a single time. 7.8% of the sample rests with the top ten. Details on this clonotype: The specificity of this receptor is unknown. Base-call qualities are not available, and no considerably larger clone is one nucleotide away.

The sample was non-naive T cells sorted from PBMCs, taken 14 to 15 days before vaccination. In the paper's terms, the cell subset or site label means: memory T cell fraction. Here the chain combines TRBV12-3 or TRBV12-4 and TRBJ1-3, and perhaps TRBD1 as D gene, on 6 matching bases. This clonotype originated in a man over 45 who received an inactivated influenza vaccine. Donor details come from another sample of the same person, matched by shared clones. The DNA is TGTGCCAGCAGTAGCTGGGACACCACCTCTGGAAACACCATATATTTT. This sequence encodes CASSSWDTTSGNTIYF.